These T cell receptor beta chains were read from a single sample in a study of T cell responses to AZD1222 COVID-19 vaccine. Profiling relied on immunoSEQ multiplex PCR, and the TCRdb table lists in-frame clones only, not all of them. The sample records about 85,000 clones, about 90% being singletons. The input for sequencing was peripheral blood, taken on day 0 of AZD1222 vaccination. These receptors originate from an adult in good health. Both conserved end residues are part of each CDR3.

cdr3_length j_call v_call cdr3_aa
16 TRBJ2-5 TRBV14 CASSQVLGRGRETQYF
14 TRBJ2-5 TRBV7-2 CASSLHRGPETQYF
11 TRBJ2-5 TRBV2 CASTLKETQYF
16 TRBJ2-1 TRBV7-3 CASSLYPGSAYNEQFF
14 TRBJ2-7 TRBV3-1/TRBV3-2 CASSPGLGGYEQYF
16 TRBJ2-7 TRBV28 CASSLTGQGSSYEQYF
15 TRBJ1-5 TRBV7-9 CASSFGQGKNQPQHF
15 TRBJ1-1 TRBV5-1 CASSLEGSGNTEAFF
16 TRBJ2-6 TRBV6-2/TRBV6-3 CASSYPGQGEANVLTF
15 TRBJ1-1 TRBV5-1 CASSWGQVRPTEAFF
16 TRBJ2-7 TRBV6-1 CASSGSGQRGLYEQYF
15 TRBJ2-5 TRBV5-1 CASSGGDRLQETQYF
15 TRBJ2-1 TRBV5-6 CASSPTGYQRAEQFF
13 TRBJ1-2 TRBV6-5 CASRGRGRDGYTF
15 TRBJ1-5 TRBV19 CASTTRGQGNQPQHF
15 TRBJ1-2 TRBV5-1 CASSQTTPHNYGYTF
17 TRBJ1-5 TRBV7-9 CASSFSGTGGSNQPQHF
19 TRBJ2-3 TRBV6-1 CASSERGLAGTPYTDTQYF
16 TRBJ2-1 TRBV18 CASSPRQGTSYNEQFF
15 TRBJ2-2 TRBV5-1 CASSFQTGSTGELFF
13 TRBJ2-1 TRBV4-1 CASSQGYGGEQFF
14 TRBJ1-1 TRBV30 CAWNWRTANTEAFF
14 TRBJ1-5 TRBV28 CASSPTGIYQPQHF
13 TRBJ1-1 TRBV7-9 CASSLAGQNEAFF
13 TRBJ2-5 TRBV24-1 CATSGGSQETQYF
12 TRBJ2-3 TRBV7-2 CASSHDGVTQYF
14 TRBJ1-6 TRBV21-1 CASSKPGYNSPLHF
15 TRBJ2-1 TRBV19 CASSVRDLAPNEQFF
14 TRBJ2-3 TRBV7-2 CASSQLVSTDTQYF
15 TRBJ2-3 TRBV19 CASSSTSGGTDTQYF
15 TRBJ1-6 TRBV28 CASSPLGTQDSPLHF
15 TRBJ2-1 TRBV10-1 CASSGTSGRTNEQFF